This T cell receptor beta chain was identified during a study of T cell responses to AZD1222 COVID-19 vaccine. Overall study: Investigators merged groups given second doses at roughly 4 or roughly 12 weeks.

Study-wide points: Clonal diversity may have been underestimated in mostly white British donors. Among those given AZD1222, only six were seropositive at baseline. Repertoire samples came only from after the peak T cell response.

TCRdb's table, derived via immunoSEQ multiplex PCR, lists solely in-frame clones and lacks some. The sample lists fewer than 130,000 clones, over 85% occurring once. This clone was detected only once. The antigen remains undetermined. The sequence derives from an adult in good health. This specimen consisted of peripheral blood, obtained on day 0 of AZD1222 vaccination.

CDR3 DNA: TGTGCCAGCAGCCGATATCAGTCCCCCGGGGCCAACGTCCTGACTTTC. It encodes CASSRYQSPGANVLTF. The rearrangement links TRBV7-9 to TRBJ2-6, with D unclear. Germline V lookup: CDR1 SEHNR, CDR2 FQNEAQ (reference sequence). Trimming took off 5 bases at V and 4 bases at J, with 15 bases between the two ends. The CDR3 has 16 amino acids.